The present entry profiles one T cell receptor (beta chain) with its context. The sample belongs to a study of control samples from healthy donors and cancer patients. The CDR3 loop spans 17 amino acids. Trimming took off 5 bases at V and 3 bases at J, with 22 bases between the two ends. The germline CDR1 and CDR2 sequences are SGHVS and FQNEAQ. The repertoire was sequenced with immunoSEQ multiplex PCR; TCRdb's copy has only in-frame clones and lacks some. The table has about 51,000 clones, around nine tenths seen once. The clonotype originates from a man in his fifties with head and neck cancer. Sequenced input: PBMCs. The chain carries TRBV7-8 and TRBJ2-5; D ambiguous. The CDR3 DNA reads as TGTGCCAGCAGCCGCATCTGGCCGGGCAGGAAGAAAGAGACCCAGTACTTC. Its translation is CASSRIWPGRKKETQYF.